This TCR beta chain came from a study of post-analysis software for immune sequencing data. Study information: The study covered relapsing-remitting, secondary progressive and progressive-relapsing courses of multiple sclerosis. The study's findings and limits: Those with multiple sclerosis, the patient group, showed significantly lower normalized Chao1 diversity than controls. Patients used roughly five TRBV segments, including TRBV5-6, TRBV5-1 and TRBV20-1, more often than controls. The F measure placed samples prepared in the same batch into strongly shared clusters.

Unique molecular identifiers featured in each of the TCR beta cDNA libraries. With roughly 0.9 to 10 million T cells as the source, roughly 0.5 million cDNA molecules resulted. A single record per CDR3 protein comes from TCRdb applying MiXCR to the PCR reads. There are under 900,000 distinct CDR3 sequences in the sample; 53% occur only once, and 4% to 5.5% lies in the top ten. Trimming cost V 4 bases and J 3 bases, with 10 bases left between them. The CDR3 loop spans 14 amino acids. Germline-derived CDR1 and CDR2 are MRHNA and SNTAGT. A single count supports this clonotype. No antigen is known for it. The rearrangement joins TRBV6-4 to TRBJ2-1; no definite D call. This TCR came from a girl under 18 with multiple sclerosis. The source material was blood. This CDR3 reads CASSAGGNYNEQFF. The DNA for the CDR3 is TGTGCCAGCAGTGCCGGTGGGAACTACAATGAGCAGTTCTTC.